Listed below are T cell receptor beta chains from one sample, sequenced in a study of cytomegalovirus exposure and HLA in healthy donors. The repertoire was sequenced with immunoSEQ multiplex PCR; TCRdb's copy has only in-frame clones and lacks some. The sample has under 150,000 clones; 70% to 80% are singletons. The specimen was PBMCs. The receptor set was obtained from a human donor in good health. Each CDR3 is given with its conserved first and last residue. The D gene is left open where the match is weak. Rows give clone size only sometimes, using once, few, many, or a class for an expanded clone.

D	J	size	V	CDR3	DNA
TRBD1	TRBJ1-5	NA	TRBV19	CASSPWDRGLQPQHF	TGTGCCAGTAGTCCCTGGGACAGGGGACTGCAGCCCCAGCATTTT
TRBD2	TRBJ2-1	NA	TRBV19	CASSIAPSGNEQFF	TGTGCCAGTAGTATAGCGCCTAGCGGCAATGAGCAGTTCTTC
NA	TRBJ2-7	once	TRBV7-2	CASSLYASSYEQYF	TGTGCCAGCAGCTTATATGCTAGCTCCTACGAGCAGTACTTC
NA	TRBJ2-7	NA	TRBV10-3	CAISKLTGSFFRYEQYF	TGTGCCATCAGTAAACTCACCGGGAGTTTTTTTCGCTACGAGCAGTACTTC
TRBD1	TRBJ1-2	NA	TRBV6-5	CASSYDREFGGYTF	TGTGCCAGCAGTTACGACAGGGAATTTGGTGGCTACACCTTC
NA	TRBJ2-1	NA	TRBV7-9	CASSFVQGLGYNEQFF	TGTGCCAGCAGCTTTGTTCAGGGCCTGGGTTACAATGAGCAGTTCTTC
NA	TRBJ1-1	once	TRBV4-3	CASSQVRNTEAFF	TGCGCCAGCAGCCAAGTTCGGAACACTGAAGCTTTCTTT
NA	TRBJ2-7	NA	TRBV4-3	CASSQEWSGSSYEQYF	TGCGCCAGCAGCCAAGAGTGGAGCGGAAGCTCCTACGAGCAGTACTTC
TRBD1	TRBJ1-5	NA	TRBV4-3	CASSQEWDSGHRPQHF	TGCGCCAGCAGCCAAGAGTGGGACAGCGGCCATCGGCCCCAGCATTTT
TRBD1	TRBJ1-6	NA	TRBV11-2	CASSFTGASSYNSPLHF	TGTGCCAGCAGCTTTACAGGGGCCTCGTCCTATAATTCACCCCTCCACTTT
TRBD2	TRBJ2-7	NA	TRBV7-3	CASNECGLAGKHAAYEQYF	TGTGCCAGCAACGAATGTGGGCTAGCGGGCAAGCACGCCGCCTACGAGCAGTACTTC
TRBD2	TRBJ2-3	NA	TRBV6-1	CASTLLANPTDTQYF	TGTGCCAGCACTCTACTAGCGAACCCCACAGATACGCAGTATTTT
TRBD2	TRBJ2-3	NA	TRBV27	CASRAGGPPFDTQYF	TGTGCCAGCAGGGCGGGGGGGCCCCCTTTTGATACGCAGTATTTT
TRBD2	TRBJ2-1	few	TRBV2	CASSEAFSVTSGWEDNEQFF	TGTGCCAGCAGTGAAGCGTTTTCTGTAACTAGCGGGTGGGAAGACAATGAGCAGTTCTTC
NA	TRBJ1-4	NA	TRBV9	CASSVDQGRTNEKLFF	TGTGCCAGCAGCGTAGATCAGGGAAGGACTAATGAAAAACTGTTTTTT
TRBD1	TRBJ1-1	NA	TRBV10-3	CAISESGQGFTEAFF	TGTGCCATCAGTGAGTCGGGACAGGGGTTCACTGAAGCTTTCTTT
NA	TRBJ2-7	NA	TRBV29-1	CSVGRGRGYEQYF	TGCAGCGTTGGGCGGGGCCGGGGCTACGAGCAGTACTTC
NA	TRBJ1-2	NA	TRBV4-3	CASSEVGQINYGYTF	TGCGCCAGCAGCGAGGTTGGACAGATAAACTATGGCTACACCTTC
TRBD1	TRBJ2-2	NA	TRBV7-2	CASSPWTGNTGELFF	TGTGCCAGCAGCCCCTGGACAGGGAACACCGGGGAGCTGTTTTTT
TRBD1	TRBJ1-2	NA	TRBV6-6	CASRLQGASDGYTF	TGTGCCAGCAGATTACAGGGGGCGAGTGATGGCTACACCTTC
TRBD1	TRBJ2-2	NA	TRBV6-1	CASSEAEAGGDTGELFF	TGTGCCAGCAGTGAAGCAGAGGCAGGGGGCGACACCGGGGAGCTGTTTTTT
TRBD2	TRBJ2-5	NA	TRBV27	CASSLNTGGAETQYF	TGTGCCAGCAGTTTAAATACCGGGGGGGCAGAGACCCAGTACTTC
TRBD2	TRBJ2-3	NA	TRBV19	CASSIVLAGVTDTQYF	TGTGCCAGTAGTATCGTCCTAGCGGGGGTAACAGATACGCAGTATTTT
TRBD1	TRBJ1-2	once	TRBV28	CASSPTGGGYGYTF	TGTGCCAGCAGTCCGACAGGGGGCGGCTATGGCTACACCTTC
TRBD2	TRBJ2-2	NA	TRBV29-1	CSVGLAGALTGELFF	TGCAGCGTTGGATTAGCGGGGGCCCTCACCGGGGAGCTGTTTTTT
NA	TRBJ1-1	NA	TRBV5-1	CASSSTGDTEAFF	TGCGCCAGCAGCTCAACAGGCGACACTGAAGCTTTCTTT
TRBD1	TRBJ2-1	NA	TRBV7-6	CASSPGGTGRYNEQFF	TGTGCCAGCAGCCCGGGCGGGACAGGGAGGTACAATGAGCAGTTCTTC
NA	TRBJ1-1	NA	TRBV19	CASSIVAPRGDTEAFF	TGTGCCAGTAGTATAGTAGCCCCCCGGGGGGACACTGAAGCTTTCTTT
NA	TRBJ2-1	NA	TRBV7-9	CASSLAAYEHFF	TGTGCCAGCAGCTTAGCCGCTTACGAGCACTTCTTC
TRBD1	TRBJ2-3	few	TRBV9	CASSPRQGGTDTQYF	TGTGCCAGCAGCCCTAGACAGGGGGGGACAGATACGCAGTATTTT
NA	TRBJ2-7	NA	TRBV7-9	CASSRAYEQYF	TGTGCCAGCAGCCGGGCCTACGAGCAGTACTTC
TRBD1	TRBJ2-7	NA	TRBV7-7	CASSLRTGGHEQYF	TGTGCTAGCAGCCTAAGGACAGGTGGCCACGAGCAGTACTTC
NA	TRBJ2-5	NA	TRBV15	CATSRASGGSQETQYF	TGTGCCACCAGCAGAGCCTCTGGAGGGTCACAAGAGACCCAGTACTTC
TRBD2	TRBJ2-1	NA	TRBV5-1	CASSRGSGGSYNEQFF	TGCGCCAGCTCCCGAGGGAGCGGGGGCTCCTACAATGAGCAGTTCTTC
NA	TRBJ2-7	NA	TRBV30	CAWSPTGSEQYF	TGTGCCTGGAGCCCTACAGGGTCCGAGCAGTACTTC
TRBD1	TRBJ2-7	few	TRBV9	CASSVTGDYEQYF	TGTGCCAGCAGCGTGACAGGGGACTACGAGCAGTACTTC
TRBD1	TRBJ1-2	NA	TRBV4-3	CASGQDVDRGVGGYGYTF	TGCGCCAGCGGCCAAGACGTCGACAGGGGGGTTGGGGGATATGGCTACACCTTC
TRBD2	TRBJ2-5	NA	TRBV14	CASSQVGSGDTPPTQYF	TGTGCCAGCAGCCAAGTCGGTAGCGGGGACACACCTCCGACCCAGTACTTC
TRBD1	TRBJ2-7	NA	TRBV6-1	CASSEPRDRGGQYF	TGTGCCAGCAGTGAGCCCCGGGACAGGGGTGGGCAGTACTTC
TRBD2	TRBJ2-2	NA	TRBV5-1	CASSPGGAGVDFNTGELFF	TGCGCCAGCAGCCCGGGTGGAGCGGGGGTAGATTTTAACACCGGGGAGCTGTTTTTT
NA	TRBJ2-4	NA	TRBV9	CASSVGGPENIQYF	TGTGCCAGCAGCGTAGGGGGCCCCGAAAACATTCAGTACTTC
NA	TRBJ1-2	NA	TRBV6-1	CASSEHGNYGYTF	TGTGCCAGCAGTGAACACGGTAACTATGGCTACACCTTC
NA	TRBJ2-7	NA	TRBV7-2	CASSLVSRGFSYEQYF	TGTGCCAGCAGCTTAGTGTCCCGGGGTTTCTCCTACGAGCAGTACTTC
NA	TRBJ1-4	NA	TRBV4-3	CASSQMRNGKLFF	TGCGCCAGCAGCCAGATGAGGAACGGTAAACTGTTTTTT
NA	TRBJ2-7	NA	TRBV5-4	CASSLWGRSEYF	TGTGCCAGCAGCTTGTGGGGCCGGTCCGAGTACTTC
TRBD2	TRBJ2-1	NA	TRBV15	CATSRGTTNEQFF	TGTGCCACCAGCAGGGGGACTACCAATGAGCAGTTCTTC
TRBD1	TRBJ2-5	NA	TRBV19	CASRGTGVRETQYF	TGTGCCAGTAGGGGGACAGGGGTACGAGAGACCCAGTACTTC
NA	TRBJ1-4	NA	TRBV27	CASRTILGGAAEKLFF	TGTGCCAGCAGGACCATCCTCGGCGGGGCAGCGGAAAAACTGTTTTTT
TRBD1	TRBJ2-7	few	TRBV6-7	CASSYSGTGTFYEQYF	TGTGCCAGCAGTTACTCCGGGACAGGGACTTTCTACGAGCAGTACTTC
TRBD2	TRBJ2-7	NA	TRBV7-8	CASSTPGLAGVSSYEQYF	TGTGCCAGCAGCACCCCGGGACTAGCGGGAGTGAGCTCCTACGAGCAGTACTTC
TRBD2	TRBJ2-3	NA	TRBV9	CASSPRLAGEISDTQYF	TGTGCCAGCAGCCCTCGACTAGCGGGAGAAATTTCAGATACGCAGTATTTT